This T cell receptor (beta chain) originates from a study of blood T cell repertoires in COVID-19. Whole-study context: The United States, Italy and Spain provided the acute and convalescent COVID-19 samples. In each case, the material was cDNA or gDNA derived from T cells, B-cell-depleted T cells, or PBMCs.

Trimming stripped 4 bases from V and 4 bases from J, with 14 bases between. CDR1 is SGHRS and CDR2 is YFSETQ in the germline V gene. The CDR3 loop spans 14 amino acids. Original methodology: Counts of nucleated cells, estimated from reference gene primer amplification, were obtained. Profiling relied on immunoSEQ multiplex PCR, and the TCRdb table lists in-frame clones only, not all of them. D and trimming come from the DNA, and the V and J calls and clone size come from that table. The data hold about 85,000 clones, with roughly four fifths observed a single time. This chain links TRBV5-1 with TRBJ1-2; possibly TRBD1 for D (6 bases). Sequenced: peripheral blood. The receptor was isolated from a woman of 80 years or more with acute or convalescent COVID-19. CDR3 loop: CASSDYREAYGYTF. CDR3 DNA: TGCGCCAGCAGCGATTACAGGGAAGCCTATGGCTACACCTTC.